The 18 T cell receptor beta chains below all came from one sample that was sequenced in a study of cytomegalovirus exposure and HLA in healthy donors. The protocol was immunoSEQ multiplex PCR, while the TCRdb copy is restricted to in-frame clones and leaves out a portion. The sample comprises 100,000 to 150,000 clones, 90% to 97% of which are singletons, and about 1.7% rests with the top ten. Material: PBMCs. The receptors shown here come from a man aged 18 to 29 in good health and CMV-seronegative.

This chain connects TRBV27 to TRBJ1-1; possibly TRBD1 for D (5 bases). The germline V gene encodes CDR1 MNHEY and CDR2 SMNVEV (reference sequence). V shed 2 bases and J shed 9 bases, with 13 bases lying between them. The CDR3 contains 13 residues. This chain's CDR3 is CASSLGRARQAFF. For the CDR3, the DNA is TGTGCCAGCAGTTTAGGCAGGGCCCGCCAAGCTTTCTTT.

The chain links TRBV5-6 to TRBJ2-3; 7 nucleotides align to TRBD2. Germline V CDR1 and CDR2: SGHDT, YYEEEE. There are 13 residues in the CDR3. Germline trimming cut 5 bases from V and 8 bases from J; bases unmatched to any gene: 8. The DNA of the CDR3 is TGTGCCAGCAGGATGTGGGGAGGGAGTACGCAGTATTTT. It encodes CASRMWGGSTQYF.

This clone was picked up one time. CDR3: CASSAQSNYGYTF. In DNA, the CDR3 is TGTGCCAGCAGCGCTCAGTCTAACTATGGCTACACCTTC. The chain carries TRBV11-3 and TRBJ1-2; D uncertain. The germline V and J ends were trimmed by 5 bases and 0 bases, with 7 bases remaining between them. Germline assignment: CDR1 SGHNT and CDR2 YENEEA. The CDR3 contains 13 residues.

The chain joins TRBV19 to TRBJ2-2, with D uncertain. CDR1 is LNHDA, CDR2 SQIVND, per germline (reference sequence). The CDR3 runs 12 residues. V was pared by 8 bases and J by 7 bases, with 11 bases between. The CDR3 sequence is CASDGENGELFF. The CDR3 DNA sequence: TGTGCCAGTGATGGAGAGAACGGGGAGCTGTTTTTT. Based on the CDR3 plus reference TRBV19 and TRBJ2-2, the full variable domain is DGGITQSPKYLFRKEGQNVTLSCEQNLNHDAMYWYRQDPGQGLRLIYYSQIVNDFQKGDIAEGYSVSREKKESFPLTVTSAQKNPTAFYLCASDGENGELFFGEGSRLTVL.

V gene TRBV6-5 combines with J gene TRBJ1-1; 7 bases are a match to TRBD1. V was clipped by 2 bases and J by 11 bases; unmatched bases: 5. The CDR3 contains 12 residues. Germline CDR1 and CDR2: MNHEY and SVGAGI. CDR3 nucleotides: TGTGCCAGCAGTTACGACAGGGACAAGGCTTTCTTT. Translation: CASSYDRDKAFF.

This clone was seen a few times. The chain has TRBV6-1 and TRBJ1-5, with D perhaps matching TRBD1 (5 bases). The CDR3 loop spans 16 amino acids. Germline CDR1 MNHNS, CDR2 SASEGT. V lost 4 bases, J lost 0 bases, and 13 bases lay in between. The CDR3 DNA follows: TGTGCCAGCAGTGTCTCGGACACCTATAGCAATCAGCCCCAGCATTTT. Translation gives CASSVSDTYSNQPQHF.

This sequence joins TRBV9 and TRBJ1-4; TRBD1 agrees at 7 bases. Per germline, CDR1 SGDLS and CDR2 YYNGEE. V was pared by 3 bases and J by 0 bases, with 2 bases of the junction left unmatched. CDR3 size: 15 residues. CDR3 sequence reads: CASSAQGATNEKLFF. In DNA, the CDR3 is TGTGCCAGCAGCGCGCAGGGGGCAACTAATGAAAAACTGTTTTTT.

The V gene is TRBV18, the J gene TRBJ2-7; TRBD2 might be the D (6 bases). Looked up from germline, CDR1 is KGHSH and CDR2 is LQKENI. The CDR3 has 14 amino acids. V gave up 3 bases and J gave up 1 base, with 10 bases separating them. CDR3 protein: CASSPTGGSYEQYF. CDR3 DNA sequence: TGTGCCAGCTCACCCACCGGGGGTTCCTACGAGCAGTACTTC.

J is TRBJ1-4 and V is TRBV15; D gene ambiguous. The V gene lost 0 bases and the J gene lost 7 bases, with 12 bases spanning the gap. The length of the CDR3 is 15 residues. Germline CDR1 LNHNV, CDR2 YYDKDF (reference sequence). CDR3 nucleotides: TGTGCCACCAGCAGAGAAGGTGGCGGGAGTGAAAAACTGTTTTTT. This translates into CATSREGGGSEKLFF.

V gene TRBV28 combines with J gene TRBJ2-2; 8 bases match TRBD1. The J segment lost 5 bases and the V segment lost 4 bases, leaving 6 bases of the junction unmatched. The germline gives CDR1 MDHEN, CDR2 SYDVKM. The CDR3 extends over 15 amino acids. This CDR3 is CASSSPRGLTGELFF. The CDR3 nucleotides read TGTGCCAGCAGTTCGCCCAGGGGGCTTACCGGGGAGCTGTTTTTT. Complete variable domain (other parts from reference TRBV28 and TRBJ2-2): DVKVTQSSRYLVKRTGEKVFLECVQDMDHENMFWYRQDPGLGLRLIYFSYDVKMKEKGDIPEGYSVSREKKERFSLILESASTNQTSMYLCASSSPRGLTGELFFGEGSRLTVL.

The chain uses TRBV19 and TRBJ2-7, with a weak D call TRBD1 (6 bases). This CDR3 comprises 15 residues. The germline gives CDR1 LNHDA, CDR2 SQIVND (reference sequence). Between the trimmed V and J ends, which lost 4 bases and 2 bases, there was a span of 15 bases. The CDR3 protein is CASSTRTVHTYEQYF. The CDR3 DNA follows: TGTGCCAGTAGTACTCGGACAGTCCACACCTACGAGCAGTACTTC.

This chain joins TRBV29-1 and TRBJ2-7, with D possibly TRBD2 on 5 matching bases. The germline V and J ends were trimmed by 5 bases and 1 base, with 12 bases remaining between them. CDR3 length: 13 residues. Germline CDR1 is SQVTM and CDR2 is ANQGSEA. The CDR3 nucleotides are TGCAGCGTTCGCCCCGGGGTATCCTACGAGCAGTACTTC. It codes for CSVRPGVSYEQYF.

J is TRBJ2-7 and V is TRBV6-5; TRBD1 might be the D (5 bases). Germline-derived CDR1 and CDR2 are MNHEY and SVGAGI. V was cut by 8 bases and J by 4 bases, with 15 bases left in between. The CDR3 is made up of 13 amino acids. The CDR3 nucleotides are TGTGCCAGCGGAGCAGGGTGGCAGTACGAGCAGTACTTC. As protein: CASGAGWQYEQYF.

V gene TRBV30 combines with J gene TRBJ2-1; 11 bases agree with TRBD2. CDR3 length equals 16 residues. Germline V gene lookup returns CDR1 GTSNPN and CDR2 SVGIG (reference sequence). The trim removed 2 bases at V and 4 bases at J, leaving 7 bases unmatched. Here the CDR3 reads CAWSSPGLAGYNEQFF. The CDR3 coding sequence is TGTGCCTGGAGTTCGCCCGGACTAGCGGGTTACAATGAGCAGTTCTTC.

This chain joins TRBV4-1 and TRBJ2-1, with 7 nucleotides matching TRBD1. Trimming took 0 bases from V and 4 from J; bases not matched to a gene: 6. The CDR3 length is 16 residues. Per the germline V gene, CDR1 is MGHRA and CDR2 is YSYEKL. CDR3 nucleotides: TGCGCCAGCAGCCAAGATAGACAGGGAACTTACAATGAGCAGTTCTTC. Protein sequence: CASSQDRQGTYNEQFF.

This clone was counted once. The rearrangement links TRBV7-3 to TRBJ2-1; unclear D gene. This CDR3 is 15 amino acids long. V was cut by 2 bases and J by 3 bases, with 11 bases left in between. CDR1 and CDR2 (germline): SGHTA, FQGTGA. This chain's CDR3 is CASSLGHSSYNEQFF. In DNA form, the CDR3 reads TGTGCCAGCAGCTTAGGCCACAGCAGCTACAATGAGCAGTTCTTC.

The chain employs TRBV19 and TRBJ1-5, with TRBD1 matching over 8 bases. The CDR3 is made up of 14 amino acids. Germline V lookup: CDR1 LNHDA, CDR2 SQIVND (reference sequence). With 6 bases clipped from V and 6 bases from J, the junction kept 7 bases outside the gene matches. CDR3 sequence: CASRSQGAGQPQHF. The CDR3 DNA follows: TGTGCCAGTAGGTCTCAGGGGGCGGGTCAGCCCCAGCATTTT.

The chain uses TRBV6-4 and TRBJ1-2, with 8 bases aligning to TRBD1. Germline V lookup: CDR1 MRHNA, CDR2 SNTAGT. With 7 bases clipped from V and 6 bases from J, the junction kept 1 base outside the gene matches. CDR3 length: 11 residues. This chain's CDR3 is CASTGGHGYTF. CDR3 in DNA: TGTGCCAGCACAGGGGGCCATGGCTACACCTTC.